This TCR beta chain was recovered during a study of immune heterogeneity within non-small cell lung tumors. Study-wide findings and caveats: The study found high-frequency T-cell receptor beta clonotypes largely distinct between individual patients. High-frequency clones unique to single sites coexisted with identical dominant CDR3 beta clonotypes that recurred across tumor sites within a patient.

With regard to this clonotype: Its antigen is still unknown.

Bulk tumor genomic DNA served as template, at about 600 ng per sample. Several spatially distant biopsies were obtained per primary tumor intraoperatively. Curative operations were performed on patients who had untreated, newly diagnosed non-small cell lung cancer. Germline V gene sequence: CDR1 SGHAT, CDR2 FQNNGV. The CDR3 totals 12 residues. The V gene lost 3 bases and the J gene lost 7 bases, with 9 bases spanning the gap. In a multiplex PCR, 32 V and 13 J primers amplified TCR beta CDR3. TCRdb re-analysed the multiplex PCR reads in MiXCR, keeping a single row per CDR3 protein. The repertoire holds thousands of distinct CDR3 sequences, with approximately 55% as singletons.

This sequence was found in a man in his sixties with non-small cell lung cancer. The sequencing sample was made of lung tumor tissue. The chain couples TRBV11-2 to TRBJ1-1, with D uncertain. The CDR3 bases are TGTGCCAGCAGCTTTACCGGGATTGAAGCTTTCTTT. Encoded protein: CASSFTGIEAFF.